The 9 T cell receptor beta chains presented below share a single source sample, sequenced in a study of radiotherapy plus CTLA-4 blockade in lung cancer. Profiling relied on immunoSEQ multiplex PCR, and the TCRdb table lists in-frame clones only, not all of them. This sample has more than 55,000 clones; roughly four fifths occur once, and the top ten carry 15% to 20%. This sample comprised peripheral blood, obtained from a patient treated with radiotherapy plus ipilimumab. Source of these receptors: a human donor with non-small cell lung cancer who had a complete response to radiotherapy plus ipilimumab.

V and J are TRBV12-5 and TRBJ1-2; D gene uncertain. Trimming shortened V by 1 base and J by 4 bases, and 13 bases separated the two germline ends. CDR1 and CDR2 (germline): LGHNT, FRNRAP. The CDR3 covers 15 residues. CDR3 sequence (DNA): TGTGCTAGTGGTTTGGGGGAGGGAGAGGGCTATGGCTACACCTTC. This codes for CASGLGEGEGYGYTF.

This clone showed up just a few times. V is TRBV5-5 and J is TRBJ2-7, with TRBD1 matching 7 bases. Germline V gene sequence: CDR1 SGHKS, CDR2 YYEKEE (reference sequence). The CDR3 covers 13 residues. J lost 3 bases, V lost 2 bases, and 2 bases had no gene match. CDR3 sequence (DNA): TGTGCCAGCAGCTTCGGACAGGACTACGAGCAGTACTTC. Protein: CASSFGQDYEQYF.

There are a few counts of this clone. This same CDR3 is encoded by further DNA sequences in the sample. The chain couples TRBV27 to TRBJ1-1; D may be TRBD1 (5 bases). Deletions cut 6 bases from V and 4 bases from J, with 12 bases between. There are 13 residues in the CDR3. In germline, CDR1 is MNHEY, CDR2 SMNVEV (reference sequence). The CDR3 DNA sequence: TGTGCCAGCAGCCCGGGGGGTGTCACTGAAGCTTTCTTT. The encoded protein is CASSPGGVTEAFF.

This clone has only a few counts. The CDR3 does not close with the conserved phenylalanine or tryptophan, likely indicating a read error. No DNA is shown, since the ends of the CDR3 on it are uncertain; the CDR3 is the one TCRdb lists. The chain recombines TRBV10-3 with TRBJ1-2; the D call TRBD1 from the table was never checked on the DNA. Looked up from germline, CDR1 is ENHRY and CDR2 is SYGVKD. The CDR3 totals 9 residues, both ends included. Here the CDR3 reads CAISDTLLA.

V and J are TRBV29-1 and TRBJ1-4, with unresolved D. V lost 7 bases, J lost 1 base, and 7 bases lay in between. Germline V gene lookup returns CDR1 SQVTM and CDR2 ANQGSEA. The CDR3 covers 12 residues. The CDR3 loop reads CSATITNEKLFF. CDR3 sequence (DNA): TGCAGCGCCACAATAACTAATGAAAAACTGTTTTTT.

The rearrangement joins TRBV19 to TRBJ2-6; 7 bases agree with TRBD1. The CDR3 spans 17 residues. After removal of 3 bases from V and 4 bases from J, the junction contained 9 bases not matched to a gene. The germline V gene has CDR1 LNHDA and CDR2 SQIVND (reference sequence). This CDR3 is CASSITSRGKGANVLTF. The CDR3 bases are TGTGCCAGTAGTATTACGTCCAGGGGGAAGGGGGCCAACGTCCTGACTTTC.

J is TRBJ2-3 and V is TRBV2, with a tentative D call TRBD2 (6 bases). CDR3 length: 12 residues. Germline V gene sequence: CDR1 SNHLY, CDR2 FYNNEI. Trimming cost V 6 bases and J 11 bases, with 15 bases left between them. CDR3: CASSLTSTGQYF. CDR3 DNA: TGTGCCAGCAGCCTTACTAGCACTGGGCAGTATTTT. The full variable domain, its missing parts supplied by reference TRBV2 and TRBJ2-3, is EPEVTQTPSHQVTQMGQEVILRCVPISNHLYFYWYRQILGQKVEFLVSFYNNEISEKSEIFDDQFSVERPDGSNFTLKIRSTKLEDSAMYFCASSLTSTGQYFGPGTRLTVL.

This chain links TRBV7-9 with TRBJ1-2, with unresolved D. This CDR3 contains 15 residues. Germline V gene sequence: CDR1 SEHNR, CDR2 FQNEAQ (reference sequence). V lost 5 bases and J 0 bases, leaving 13 bases between the germline ends. This CDR3 reads CASSPEGRANYGYTF. For the CDR3, the DNA is TGTGCCAGCAGCCCCGAGGGCCGTGCTAACTATGGCTACACCTTC. Full variable domain (missing parts from reference TRBV7-9 and TRBJ1-2): DTGVSQNPRHKITKRGQNVTFRCDPISEHNRLYWYRQTLGQGPEFLTYFQNEAQLEKSRLLSDRFSAERPKGSFSTLEIQRTEQGDSAMYLCASSPEGRANYGYTFGSGTRLTVV.

The chain links TRBV2 to TRBJ1-1; 7 nucleotides align to TRBD1. Germline-derived CDR1 and CDR2 are SNHLY and FYNNEI. The CDR3 runs to 13 residues. The ends lost 4 bases at V and 5 bases at J; junction bases unmatched: 4. The CDR3 reads CASSATGQTEAFF. CDR3 DNA sequence: TGTGCCAGCAGTGCGACAGGGCAAACTGAAGCTTTCTTT.